A single sample gave rise to the 23 T cell receptor beta chains below, sequenced in a study of blood T cell repertoires in COVID-19. Sequenced by immunoSEQ multiplex PCR; TCRdb stores in-frame clones only, minus some. The table includes some 100,000 clones, around 90% detected once. The specimen sequenced was peripheral blood. The receptors stem from a woman aged 55-70 years with acute or convalescent COVID-19.

The chain carries TRBV29-1 and TRBJ1-1; D ambiguous. Germline-derived CDR1 and CDR2 are SQVTM and ANQGSEA. The V end was cut by 0 bases, the J end by 0 bases, with 5 bases between. There are 13 residues in the CDR3. The CDR3 sequence: CSVEDTMNTEAFF. CDR3 in DNA: TGCAGCGTTGAAGACACAATGAACACTGAAGCTTTCTTT.

This chain joins TRBV7-2 and TRBJ1-6; the D gene is possibly TRBD1 (5 bases). V was trimmed by 5 bases and J by 10 bases, leaving 21 bases between them. Germline CDR1 is SGHTA and CDR2 is FQGNSA. The CDR3 has 16 amino acids. Here the CDR3 reads CASSTRVQLWRSPLHF. Written as DNA, the CDR3 is TGTGCCAGCAGCACCAGGGTCCAGCTGTGGCGGTCACCCCTCCACTTT.

The rearrangement uses TRBV19 and TRBJ1-5; 10 bases map to TRBD1. This CDR3 has 14 residues. CDR1 and CDR2 from the germline V gene are LNHDA and SQIVND (reference sequence). After removal of 7 bases from V and 6 bases from J, the junction contained 6 bases not matched to a gene. CDR3 sequence reads: CASNDRGLSQPQHF. CDR3 bases: TGTGCCAGTAATGACAGGGGGCTGAGTCAGCCCCAGCATTTT. Looking up the rest from reference TRBV19 and TRBJ1-5 gives the full variable domain: DGGITQSPKYLFRKEGQNVTLSCEQNLNHDAMYWYRQDPGQGLRLIYYSQIVNDFQKGDIAEGYSVSREKKESFPLTVTSAQKNPTAFYLCASNDRGLSQPQHFGDGTRLSIL.

The CDR3 here is CASSLDRATGELFF. The CDR3 nucleotides read TGTGCCAGCAGTTTGGACAGGGCTACCGGGGAGCTGTTTTTT. The chain uses TRBV27 and TRBJ2-2; 8 bases are a match to TRBD1. CDR3 length: 14 residues. V lost 3 bases to trimming and J lost 5 bases; unmatched junction nucleotides: 2. Germline CDR1 is MNHEY and CDR2 is SMNVEV (reference sequence).

The chain uses TRBV14 and TRBJ1-6, with a possible D match to TRBD1 (5 bases). Between the trimmed V and J ends, which lost 4 bases and 6 bases, there was a span of 7 bases. The CDR3 sequence is 13 residues long. Germline CDR1 and CDR2: SGHDN and FVKESK. The CDR3 sequence is CASSRQPNSPLHF. Here the CDR3 DNA reads TGTGCCAGCAGCCGACAGCCTAATTCACCCCTCCACTTT.

This rearrangement joins TRBV29-1 to TRBJ2-2; maybe TRBD2 (5 bases). This CDR3 region has 13 residues. Germline CDR1 is SQVTM and CDR2 is ANQGSEA. The V gene lost 6 bases and the J gene lost 4 bases, with 12 bases spanning the gap. The CDR3 loop is CSVTTTFTGELFF. CDR3 coding DNA: TGCAGCGTGACGACTACATTCACCGGGGAGCTGTTTTTT.

This chain joins TRBV7-3 and TRBJ1-5, with 9 bases lining up with TRBD1. J lost 0 bases, V lost 0 bases, and 3 bases had no gene match. CDR1 and CDR2 from the germline V gene are SGHTA and FQGTGA. This CDR3 contains 17 residues. The CDR3 spells CASSLTGTGNSNQPQHF. CDR3 nucleotide sequence: TGTGCCAGCAGCTTAACAGGGACAGGGAATAGCAATCAGCCCCAGCATTTT.

This clone was picked up one time. The CDR3 nucleotides read TGCGCCAGCAGCCAAGACCAACTAGCGGGAGCGGGTACGCAGTATTTT. Translating it yields CASSQDQLAGAGTQYF. The V and J genes are TRBV4-1 and TRBJ2-3; 11 nucleotides line up with TRBD2. The CDR3 sequence is 16 residues long. Looked up from germline, CDR1 is MGHRA and CDR2 is YSYEKL. Trimming at V came to 0 bases and at J to 8 bases, leaving 7 bases not matched to a gene.

This clone occurred once. The chain carries TRBV6-5 and TRBJ1-2; maybe TRBD1 (6 bases). Germline V gives CDR1 MNHEY, CDR2 SVGAGI. This CDR3 is built from 15 residues. V gave up 6 bases and J gave up 2 bases, with 16 bases separating them. Written as DNA, the CDR3 is TGTGCCAGCAGCGTCGGGCTTGGACAGAACTATGGCTACACCTTC. Encoded protein: CASSVGLGQNYGYTF.

The chain has TRBV29-1 and TRBJ1-2; the D is unclear. CDR1 SQVTM and CDR2 ANQGSEA come from the germline V gene. The CDR3 extends over 13 amino acids. CDR3 loop: CTSWGGDGYGYTF. The CDR3, as DNA: TGCACCAGTTGGGGAGGAGATGGCTATGGCTACACCTTC.

The rearrangement joins TRBV30 to TRBJ1-2; D ambiguous. Per the germline V gene, CDR1 is GTSNPN and CDR2 is SVGIG (reference sequence). Trimming took off 1 base at V and 4 bases at J, with 7 bases between the two ends. The CDR3 covers 12 residues. The CDR3 coding sequence is TGTGCCTGGAGTGACAGCTTCTATGGCTACACCTTC. Amino acids: CAWSDSFYGYTF. The whole variable domain, remainder taken from reference TRBV30 and TRBJ1-2, is SQTIHQWPATLVQPVGSPLSLECTVEGTSNPNLYWYRQAAGRGLQLLFYSVGIGQISSEVPQNLSASRPQDRQFILSSKKLLLSDSGFYLCAWSDSFYGYTFGSGTRLTVV.

In its sample, this clone was seen a few times. The rearrangement uses TRBV27 and TRBJ1-6; TRBD1 aligns across 8 bases. V trimming: 5 bases; J trimming: 6 bases; junction bases outside the gene matches: 9. This CDR3 contains 16 residues. Germline-derived CDR1 and CDR2 are MNHEY and SMNVEV (reference sequence). The CDR3 DNA reads as TGTGCCAGCAGTCCCCGGACAGGGAGGGTTAATTCACCCCTCCACTTT. Encoded protein: CASSPRTGRVNSPLHF.

The rearrangement joins TRBV27 to TRBJ2-7; 7 bases agree with TRBD1. The CDR3 loop spans 14 amino acids. Germline V CDR1 and CDR2: MNHEY, SMNVEV (reference sequence). Trimming at V came to 5 bases and at J to 2 bases, leaving 6 bases not matched to a gene. CDR3 amino acids: CASSPYRGTYEQYF. DNA for the CDR3: TGTGCCAGCAGTCCCTACAGGGGAACCTACGAGCAGTACTTC.

J is TRBJ2-7 and V is TRBV7-3, with D perhaps matching TRBD2 (6 bases). The germline V gene encodes CDR1 SGHTA and CDR2 FQGTGA. The V end lost 5 bases, the J end lost 1 base, and 15 bases lay between the germline ends. The length of the CDR3 is 15 residues. The CDR3 DNA sequence: TGTGCCAGCAGCCCGGATGGGGGAGGTTCCTACGAGCAGTACTTC. Its translation is CASSPDGGGSYEQYF.

With respect to this clone: The sample has other DNA sequences that encode this CDR3 too. The V call is TRBV5-1, the J call TRBJ2-5; unclear D gene. Trimming removed 3 bases from V and 2 bases from J, with 11 bases in between. The CDR3 extends over 14 amino acids. The V gene's germline CDR1 is SGHRS and CDR2 YFSETQ. The CDR3 protein is CASSYGQPQETQYF. For the CDR3, the DNA is TGCGCCAGCAGCTATGGGCAGCCTCAAGAGACCCAGTACTTC.

This sequence joins TRBV24-1 and TRBJ2-5, with a tentative D call TRBD1 (7 bases). V was cut by 4 bases and J by 4 bases, with 15 bases left in between. This CDR3 is built from 15 residues. CDR1 KGHDR and CDR2 SFDVKD come from the germline V gene. CDR3 amino acids: CATSERQGLGETQYF. CDR3 sequence (DNA): TGTGCCACCAGTGAACGACAGGGACTGGGAGAGACCCAGTACTTC.

This clone was detected only once. The chain joins TRBV5-1 to TRBJ2-7, with 11 bases matching TRBD2. The V and J ends lost 3 bases and 3 bases, in that order; junction bases with no gene match: 2. The CDR3 consists of 14 residues. Germline CDR1 and CDR2: SGHRS and YFSETQ. As DNA, the CDR3 is TGCGCCAGCAGCTCCGGGACTAGCGGCTACGAGCAGTACTTC. It translates to CASSSGTSGYEQYF.

V is TRBV21-1 and J is TRBJ2-1; no check of the table's D call, TRBD1, against the DNA was made. TRBV21-1 counts as a pseudogene. The CDR3 is 16 amino acids. The CDR3 DNA reads TGTGCCAGCAGCAAAGGAGGGGACAGGGTCTACAATGAGCAGTTCTTC. As protein: CASSKGGDRVYNEQFF.

The genes are TRBV4-1 and TRBJ1-4, with D perhaps TRBD1 (6 bases). The CDR3 runs 15 residues. Trimming shortened V by 0 bases and J by 5 bases, and 10 bases separated the two germline ends. The germline V gene has CDR1 MGHRA and CDR2 YSYEKL. The CDR3 is CASSQDQGQNEKLFF. The DNA of the CDR3 is TGCGCCAGCAGCCAAGATCAGGGGCAAAATGAAAAACTGTTTTTT.

The chain joins TRBV18 to TRBJ2-3; D is undetermined. Germline V gene sequence: CDR1 KGHSH, CDR2 LQKENI. This CDR3 comprises 14 residues. Trimming removed 1 base at V and 6 bases at J, with 11 bases between. CDR3 sequence reads: CASSPLSSQDTQYF. The CDR3 coding sequence is TGTGCCAGCTCACCACTTTCCTCCCAGGATACGCAGTATTTT.

This clone was counted a few times. This chain connects TRBV7-8 to TRBJ2-7, with 8 bases fitting TRBD2. Germline CDR1 reads SGHVS; CDR2 reads FQNEAQ. V shed 0 bases and J 0 bases; nucleotides not matched to a gene: 7. CDR3 length: 17 residues. The CDR3 sequence is CASSLAAGGRSSYEQYV. In DNA form, the CDR3 reads TGTGCCAGCAGCTTAGCGGCCGGCGGGAGGAGCTCCTACGAGCAGTACGTC.

The rearrangement joins TRBV7-3 to TRBJ2-3; TRBD1 agrees at 10 bases. CDR1 and CDR2 from the germline V gene are SGHTA and FQGTGA. J was trimmed by 6 bases and V by 2 bases; bases with no gene match: 8. This CDR3 region has 16 residues. The CDR3 DNA is TGTGCCAGCAGCTTAGGCGTGACAGGGGGCAGGGATACGCAGTATTTT. Its protein is CASSLGVTGGRDTQYF.

The sample holds a few counts of this clone. This chain joins TRBV12-3 or TRBV12-4 and TRBJ2-7, with 12 bases that match TRBD1. The CDR3 runs to 13 residues. The CDR3 bases are TGTGCCAGCAGTCCAGGGACAGGGGGCCGTTTAACCGTC. The encoded protein is CASSPGTGGRLTV.